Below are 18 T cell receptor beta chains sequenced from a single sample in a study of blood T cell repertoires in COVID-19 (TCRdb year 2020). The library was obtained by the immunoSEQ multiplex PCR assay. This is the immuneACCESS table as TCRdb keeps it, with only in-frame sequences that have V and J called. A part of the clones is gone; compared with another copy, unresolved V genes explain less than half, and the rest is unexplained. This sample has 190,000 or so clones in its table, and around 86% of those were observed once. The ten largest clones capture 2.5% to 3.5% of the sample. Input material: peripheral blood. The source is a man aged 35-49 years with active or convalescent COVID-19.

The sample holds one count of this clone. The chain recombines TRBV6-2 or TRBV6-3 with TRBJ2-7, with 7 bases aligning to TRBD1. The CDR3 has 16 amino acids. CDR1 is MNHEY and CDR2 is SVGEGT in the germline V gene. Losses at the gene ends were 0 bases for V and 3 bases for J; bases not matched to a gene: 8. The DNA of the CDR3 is TGTGCCAGCAGTTACTCTTCAACAGGGGAGATCTACGAGCAGTACTTC. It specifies CASSYSSTGEIYEQYF.

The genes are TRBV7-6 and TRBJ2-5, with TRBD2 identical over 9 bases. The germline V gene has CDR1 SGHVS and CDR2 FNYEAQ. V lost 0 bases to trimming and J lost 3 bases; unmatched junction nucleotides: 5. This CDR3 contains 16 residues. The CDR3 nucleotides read TGTGCCAGCAGCTTAGCGTGGGCTAGCGGGGAAGAGACCCAGTACTTC. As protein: CASSLAWASGEETQYF.

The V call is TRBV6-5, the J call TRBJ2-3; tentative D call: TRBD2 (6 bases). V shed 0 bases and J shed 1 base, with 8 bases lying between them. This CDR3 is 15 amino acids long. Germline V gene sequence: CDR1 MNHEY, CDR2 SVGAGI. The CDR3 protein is CASSYSGLGTDTQYF. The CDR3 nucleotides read TGTGCCAGCAGTTACTCGGGACTGGGCACAGATACGCAGTATTTT.

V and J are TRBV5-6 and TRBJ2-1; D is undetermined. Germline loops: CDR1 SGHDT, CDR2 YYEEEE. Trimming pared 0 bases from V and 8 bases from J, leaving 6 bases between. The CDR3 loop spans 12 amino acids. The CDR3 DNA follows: TGTGCCAGCAGCTTGGTCGAGTATGAGCAGTTCTTC. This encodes CASSLVEYEQFF.

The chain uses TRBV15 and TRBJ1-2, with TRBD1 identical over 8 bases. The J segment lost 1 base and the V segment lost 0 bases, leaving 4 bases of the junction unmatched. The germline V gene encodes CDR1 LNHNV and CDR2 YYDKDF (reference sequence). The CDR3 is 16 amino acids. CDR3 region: CATSRDRGQGNYGYTF. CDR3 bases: TGTGCCACCAGCAGAGATCGAGGACAGGGTAACTATGGCTACACCTTC.

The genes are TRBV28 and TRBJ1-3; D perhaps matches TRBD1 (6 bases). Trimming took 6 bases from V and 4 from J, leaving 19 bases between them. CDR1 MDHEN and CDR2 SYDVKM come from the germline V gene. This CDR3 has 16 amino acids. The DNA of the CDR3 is TGTGCCAGCAGCCGACGTTGGGGGGGCGCGGGAAACACCATATATTTT. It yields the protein CASSRRWGGAGNTIYF.

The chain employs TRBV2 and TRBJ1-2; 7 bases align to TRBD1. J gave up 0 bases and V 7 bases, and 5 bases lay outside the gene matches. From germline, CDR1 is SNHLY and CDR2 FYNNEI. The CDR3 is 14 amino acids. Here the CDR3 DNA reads TGTGCCAGCACCCGACAGGGAGCTAACTATGGCTACACCTTC. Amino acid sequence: CASTRQGANYGYTF.

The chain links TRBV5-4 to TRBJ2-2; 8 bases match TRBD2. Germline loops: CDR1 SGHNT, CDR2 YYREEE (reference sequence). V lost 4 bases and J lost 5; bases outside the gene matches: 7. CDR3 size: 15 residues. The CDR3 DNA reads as TGTGCCAGCAGCCCGGGAGGGACAATTACCGGGGAGCTGTTTTTT. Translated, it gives CASSPGGTITGELFF.

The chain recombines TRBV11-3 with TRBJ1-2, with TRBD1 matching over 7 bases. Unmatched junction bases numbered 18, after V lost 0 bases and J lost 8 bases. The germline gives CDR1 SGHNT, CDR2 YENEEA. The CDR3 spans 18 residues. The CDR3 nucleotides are TGTGCCAGCAGCTTAGAAGACAGGGTAGTTCAAAGCTCCCGCGGCTACACCTTC. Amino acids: CASSLEDRVVQSSRGYTF.

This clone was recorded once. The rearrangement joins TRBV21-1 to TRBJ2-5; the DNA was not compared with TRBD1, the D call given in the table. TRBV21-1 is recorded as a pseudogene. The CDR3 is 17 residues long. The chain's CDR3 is CASSKKNTGGIQETQYF. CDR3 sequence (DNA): TGTGCCAGCAGCAAAAAGAACACAGGGGGGATCCAAGAGACCCAGTACTTC.

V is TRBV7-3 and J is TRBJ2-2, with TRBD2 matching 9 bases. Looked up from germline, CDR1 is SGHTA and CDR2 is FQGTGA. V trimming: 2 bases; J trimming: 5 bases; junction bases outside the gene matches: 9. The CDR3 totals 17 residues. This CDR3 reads CASSLPAGGRQTGELFF. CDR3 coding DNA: TGTGCCAGCAGCTTACCTGCGGGGGGGCGTCAAACCGGGGAGCTGTTTTTT.

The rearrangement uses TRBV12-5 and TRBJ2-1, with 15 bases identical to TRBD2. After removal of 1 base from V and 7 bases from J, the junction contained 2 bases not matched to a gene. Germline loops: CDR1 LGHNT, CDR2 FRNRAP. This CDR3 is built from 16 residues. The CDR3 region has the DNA TGTGCTAGTGGTTTGGGGACTAGCGGGGGGGTGAATGAGCAGTTCTTC. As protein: CASGLGTSGGVNEQFF.

This CDR3 is CASSARQGQETQYF. CDR3 DNA sequence: TGTGCCAGCAGCGCCCGACAGGGCCAAGAGACCCAGTACTTC. This sequence joins TRBV9 and TRBJ2-5; 7 nucleotides line up with TRBD1. The germline V gene encodes CDR1 SGDLS and CDR2 YYNGEE. Trimming removed 3 bases from V and 1 base from J; junction bases left unmatched: 3. The CDR3 covers 14 residues.

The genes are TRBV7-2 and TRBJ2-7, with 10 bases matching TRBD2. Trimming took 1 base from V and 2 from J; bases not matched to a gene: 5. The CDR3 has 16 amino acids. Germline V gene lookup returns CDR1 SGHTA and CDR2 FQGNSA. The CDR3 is CASSLEASGGPYEQYF. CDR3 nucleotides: TGTGCCAGCAGCTTAGAGGCTAGCGGGGGCCCCTACGAGCAGTACTTC.

The CDR3 DNA reads TGCGCCAGCAACTCTACCCGGAGCTCCTACAATGAGCAGTTCTTC. Amino acid sequence: CASNSTRSSYNEQFF. The chain is built from TRBV4-1 and TRBJ2-1; D unresolved. Per the germline V gene, CDR1 is MGHRA and CDR2 is YSYEKL. V lost 7 bases to trimming and J lost 0 bases, with 13 bases between them. The CDR3 spans 15 residues.

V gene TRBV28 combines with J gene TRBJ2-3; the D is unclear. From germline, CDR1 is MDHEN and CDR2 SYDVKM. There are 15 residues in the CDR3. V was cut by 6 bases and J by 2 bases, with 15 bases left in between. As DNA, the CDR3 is TGTGCCAGCAGCCCACAAGTCCCTTACACAGATACGCAGTATTTT. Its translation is CASSPQVPYTDTQYF.

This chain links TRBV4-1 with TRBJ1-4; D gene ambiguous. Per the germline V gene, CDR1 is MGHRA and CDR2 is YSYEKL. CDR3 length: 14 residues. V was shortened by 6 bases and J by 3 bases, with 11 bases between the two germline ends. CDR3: CASSSGLSNEKLFF. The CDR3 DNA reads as TGCGCCAGCAGTTCCGGTTTGTCTAATGAAAAACTGTTTTTT.

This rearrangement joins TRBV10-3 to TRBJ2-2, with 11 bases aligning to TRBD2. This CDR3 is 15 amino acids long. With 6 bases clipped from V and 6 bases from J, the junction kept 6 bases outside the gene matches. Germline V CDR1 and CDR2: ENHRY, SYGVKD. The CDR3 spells CAIRPSGGYPGELFF. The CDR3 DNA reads TGTGCCATCAGGCCTAGCGGGGGGTATCCCGGGGAGCTGTTTTTT.